This T cell receptor (beta chain) was profiled in a study of T cell repertoires in cytomegalovirus infection. TCRdb itself ran the reads through MiXCR, one entry per CDR3 protein. The sample has 680,000 or so distinct CDR3 sequences, about a third seen once. This clonotype was observed once. The length of the CDR3 is 15 residues. Trimming took 2 bases from V and 0 from J, leaving 13 bases between them. The germline V gene has CDR1 SQVTM and CDR2 ANQGSEA. Sequencing was performed on PBMCs. The chain joins TRBV29-1 to TRBJ1-1; D is undetermined. This sequence originates from a human donor in good health (CMV status not recorded). Some clones in this sample may be carry-over from other donors' samples. The CDR3 coding sequence is TGCAGCGTTGAATTCCCGCACGGAATGAACACTGAAGCTTTCTTT. As protein: CSVEFPHGMNTEAFF.